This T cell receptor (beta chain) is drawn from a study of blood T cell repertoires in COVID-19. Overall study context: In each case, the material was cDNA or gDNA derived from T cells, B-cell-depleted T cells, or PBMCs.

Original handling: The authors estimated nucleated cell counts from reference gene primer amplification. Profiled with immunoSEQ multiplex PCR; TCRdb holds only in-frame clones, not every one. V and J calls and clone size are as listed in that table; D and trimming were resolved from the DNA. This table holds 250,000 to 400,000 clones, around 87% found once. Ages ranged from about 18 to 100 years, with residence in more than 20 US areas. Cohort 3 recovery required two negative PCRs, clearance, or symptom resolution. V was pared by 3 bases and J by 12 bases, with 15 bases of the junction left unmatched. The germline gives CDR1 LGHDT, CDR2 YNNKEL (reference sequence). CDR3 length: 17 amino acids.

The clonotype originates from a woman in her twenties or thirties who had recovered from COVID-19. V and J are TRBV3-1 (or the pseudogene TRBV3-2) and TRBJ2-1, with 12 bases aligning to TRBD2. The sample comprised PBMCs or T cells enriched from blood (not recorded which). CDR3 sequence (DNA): TGTGCCAGCAGCCATCTTTCCGGGACTAGCGGGCTGGCGGGGCAGTTCTTC. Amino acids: CASSHLSGTSGLAGQFF.